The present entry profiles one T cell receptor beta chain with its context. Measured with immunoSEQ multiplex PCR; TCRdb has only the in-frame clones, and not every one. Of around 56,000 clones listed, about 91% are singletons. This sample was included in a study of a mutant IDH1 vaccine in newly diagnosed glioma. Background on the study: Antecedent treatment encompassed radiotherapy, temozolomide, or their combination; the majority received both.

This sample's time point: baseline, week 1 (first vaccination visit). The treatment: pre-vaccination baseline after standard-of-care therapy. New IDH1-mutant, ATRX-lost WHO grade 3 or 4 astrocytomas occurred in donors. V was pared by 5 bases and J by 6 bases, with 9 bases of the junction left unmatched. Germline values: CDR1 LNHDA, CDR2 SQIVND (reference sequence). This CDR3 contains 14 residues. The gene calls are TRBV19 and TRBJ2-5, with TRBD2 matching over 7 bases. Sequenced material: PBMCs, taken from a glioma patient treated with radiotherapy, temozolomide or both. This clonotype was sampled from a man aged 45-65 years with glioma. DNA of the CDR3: TGTGCCAGTAGTTGGGGAGGGCCCGCCCAGACCCAGTACTTC. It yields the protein CASSWGGPAQTQYF.